These T cell receptor beta chains were read from a single sample in a study of blood T cell repertoires in COVID-19. Only in-frame clones appear in the TCRdb table, and some are missing; sequencing was by immunoSEQ multiplex PCR. The sample lists about 99,000 clones, 86% occurring once. Sequencing was performed on peripheral blood. The receptors were gathered from a woman in her fifties or sixties in a cohort sampled during active or convalescent COVID-19. Both conserved end residues are part of each CDR3. The D gene is left open where the match is weak.

D gene: TRBD1; J gene: TRBJ2-2; V gene: TRBV7-3; CDR3 protein: CASSLRVVRDRGNTGELFF; CDR3 DNA: TGTGCCAGCAGCTTAAGGGTCGTCCGGGACAGGGGGAACACCGGGGAGCTGTTTTTT
D gene: TRBD2; J gene: TRBJ2-7; V gene: TRBV4-1; CDR3 protein: CASSHGGRVSYEQYF; CDR3 DNA: TGCGCCAGCAGCCATGGCGGGAGGGTTAGCTACGAGCAGTACTTC
D gene: TRBD2; J gene: TRBJ2-3; V gene: TRBV2; CDR3 protein: CASSETSGITDTQYF; CDR3 DNA: TGTGCCAGCAGTGAGACTAGCGGGATCACAGATACGCAGTATTTT
D gene: NA; J gene: TRBJ2-5; V gene: TRBV6-2/TRBV6-3; CDR3 protein: CASSTGNGGQETQYF; CDR3 DNA: TGTGCCAGCAGTACAGGGAATGGTGGGCAAGAGACCCAGTACTTC
D gene: NA; J gene: TRBJ1-3; V gene: TRBV5-8; CDR3 protein: CASSPSQGRNTIYF; CDR3 DNA: TGTGCCAGCAGCCCTAGTCAGGGGCGGAACACCATATATTTT
D gene: NA; J gene: TRBJ1-6; V gene: TRBV6-6; CDR3 protein: CASSARAFDSPLHF; CDR3 DNA: TGTGCCAGCAGTGCCAGGGCCTTCGACTCACCCCTCCACTTT
D gene: TRBD1; J gene: TRBJ1-4; V gene: TRBV2; CDR3 protein: CASSPTGGNEKLFF; CDR3 DNA: TGTGCCAGCAGCCCGACAGGGGGGAATGAAAAACTGTTTTTT
D gene: NA; J gene: TRBJ2-6; V gene: TRBV27; CDR3 protein: CASSSGVPLSGANVLTF; CDR3 DNA: TGTGCCAGCAGTTCCGGGGTCCCTCTCTCTGGGGCCAACGTCCTGACTTTC
D gene: NA; J gene: TRBJ2-5; V gene: TRBV3-1/TRBV3-2; CDR3 protein: CASSQGTHQETQYF; CDR3 DNA: TGTGCCAGCAGCCAAGGGACACACCAAGAGACCCAGTACTTC
D gene: NA; J gene: TRBJ1-2; V gene: TRBV6-1; CDR3 protein: CASSEDRENYGYTF; CDR3 DNA: TGTGCCAGCAGTGAAGACAGGGAGAACTATGGCTACACCTTC
D gene: NA; J gene: TRBJ2-2; V gene: TRBV7-3; CDR3 protein: CASSLGGGPNTGELFF; CDR3 DNA: TGTGCCAGCAGCTTAGGGGGCGGGCCGAACACCGGGGAGCTGTTTTTT
D gene: NA; J gene: TRBJ1-1; V gene: TRBV7-9; CDR3 protein: CASSLDRNTEAFF; CDR3 DNA: TGTGCCAGCAGCCTTGACAGGAACACTGAAGCTTTCTTT
D gene: NA; J gene: TRBJ1-6; V gene: TRBV28; CDR3 protein: CATTGSDNSPLHF; CDR3 DNA: TGTGCCACAACAGGGTCGGATAATTCACCCCTCCACTTT
D gene: TRBD2; J gene: TRBJ2-7; V gene: TRBV5-1; CDR3 protein: CASSNGRPGLAGFEQYF; CDR3 DNA: TGCGCCAGCAGCAACGGCAGACCGGGACTAGCGGGGTTCGAGCAGTACTTC
D gene: NA; J gene: TRBJ2-4; V gene: TRBV7-9; CDR3 protein: CASSSHGGSKNIQYF; CDR3 DNA: TGTGCCAGCAGTTCTCATGGGGGGTCCAAAAACATTCAGTACTTC